Here is one T cell receptor beta chain with its context. Antigen: not known. This CDR3 is built from 16 residues. V was pared by 0 bases and J by 0 bases, with 8 bases between. The V gene's germline CDR1 is MNHEY and CDR2 SVGAGI. These data come from a study of T cell clonotyping in hematopoietic cell transplantation. Method: immunoSEQ multiplex PCR; TCRdb's copy keeps in-frame clones and lacks some. The table has 9,000 or so clones, approximately 97% seen once. Study observations and caveats: Graft donor and pretransplant recipient Inverse Simpson Index values predicted broader posttransplant TCR diversity. Pathologically expanded recipient clonotypes increased progressively from day 30 to day 180 as diversity fell.

Recipients were bled about 28 days pretransplant and at posttransplant days 30, 100, 180. The clonotype was recovered from a male patient aged 60-70 years who had an allogeneic stem cell transplant from a related donor, so the T cells may come from the graft donor. Some clones in this sample may be carry-over from other donors' samples. Sequences were derived from peripheral blood mononuclear cells, sampled 100 days after allogeneic stem cell transplant. The chain joins TRBV6-5 to TRBJ1-4; D not resolved. CDR3 region: CASSYSGGTTNEKLFF. The CDR3 DNA reads TGTGCCAGCAGTTACTCAGGAGGCACAACTAATGAAAAACTGTTTTTT.